This is a list of T cell receptor beta chains from one sample in a study of radiotherapy plus CTLA-4 blockade in lung cancer. The table came from immunoSEQ multiplex PCR; TCRdb's copy has only in-frame clones and leaves some out. Of tens of thousands of clones listed, around 75% are singletons. The input for sequencing was peripheral blood, taken from a patient treated with radiotherapy plus ipilimumab. The receptor set was obtained from a human donor with non-small cell lung cancer that progressed on radiotherapy plus ipilimumab. Each CDR3 is given with its conserved first and last residue. The order of the fields is D gene, V gene, CDR3 length, J gene, clone size, CDR3 protein, CDR3 DNA. A D gene is named only where the DNA matches it firmly. Clone size appears in some rows only: once, few, many, or a class for an expanded clone.

>-|TRBV9|14|TRBJ2-1|-
CASSFRDNYNEQFF
TGTGCCAGCAGCTTCCGGGACAACTACAATGAGCAGTTCTTC
>-|TRBV11-2|14|TRBJ2-7|-
CASSLGPGTYEQYF
TGTGCCAGCAGCTTAGGCCCGGGCACCTACGAGCAGTACTTC
>TRBD2|TRBV11-2|13|TRBJ2-1|-
CAISGLAGGSQFF
TGTGCCATCTCGGGACTAGCGGGAGGGAGCCAGTTCTTC
>-|TRBV21-1|20|TRBJ2-5|-
CASSSRSRLAGGSYQETQYF
TGTGCCAGCAGCTCCCGATCTCGGCTAGCGGGGGGTTCGTACCAAGAGACCCAGTACTTC
>-|TRBV2|15|TRBJ1-5|-
CASSPYVGGIQPQHF
TGTGCCAGCAGCCCTTACGTCGGGGGGATACAGCCCCAGCATTTT
>TRBD1|TRBV5-1|18|TRBJ2-5|-
CASSLVGTGGYRQETQYF
TGCGCCAGCAGCTTGGTAGGGACAGGGGGCTATCGGCAAGAGACCCAGTACTTC
>-|TRBV5-1|13|TRBJ1-1|-
CASSTGQNTEAFF
TGCGCCAGCAGTACGGGACAGAACACTGAAGCTTTCTTT
>-|TRBV5-1|14|TRBJ1-6|few
CAEIMAMTNSPLHF
TGCGCCGAAATTATGGCCATGACCAATTCACCCCTCCACTTT
>-|TRBV4-2|13|TRBJ2-7|-
CASSHSRGREQYF
TGTGCCAGCAGCCACAGTCGGGGGCGAGAGCAGTACTTC
>-|TRBV28|14|TRBJ2-5|-
CASRGAAGWETQYF
TGTGCCAGCAGGGGGGCAGCTGGGTGGGAGACCCAGTACTTC
>TRBD2|TRBV28|17|TRBJ2-1|-
CASSSPSLAVDYNEQFF
TGTGCCAGCAGTTCTCCCTCCCTAGCGGTTGACTACAATGAGCAGTTCTTC
>TRBD1|TRBV27|15|TRBJ1-6|-
CASSLEGANNSPLHF
TGTGCCAGCAGTTTGGAGGGGGCCAATAATTCACCCCTCCACTTT
>-|TRBV4-1|12|TRBJ2-3|few
CASSLSTSTQYF
TGCGCCAGCAGCCTAAGCACTAGTACGCAGTATTTT
>-|TRBV4-3|15|TRBJ1-1|-
CASSHRRTVNTEAFF
TGCGCCAGCAGCCACAGGAGGACGGTGAACACTGAAGCTTTCTTT
>TRBD1|TRBV5-4|14|TRBJ2-7|-
CASSGGDRGYEQYF
TGTGCCAGCAGCGGGGGGGACAGGGGATACGAGCAGTACTTC
>TRBD1|TRBV7-9|15|TRBJ2-3|-
CASSLFDRGEDTQYF
TGTGCCAGCAGCTTATTTGACAGGGGGGAGGATACGCAGTATTTT
>-|TRBV5-6|12|TRBJ2-5|-
CASRVRRETQYF
TGTGCCAGCAGAGTTAGAAGAGAGACCCAGTACTTC
>TRBD1|TRBV9|18|TRBJ1-4|-
CASSVGKLGTGRNEKLFF
TGTGCCAGCAGCGTAGGAAAGTTGGGGACAGGCCGGAATGAAAAACTGTTTTTT
>-|TRBV9|13|TRBJ2-2|medium-sized
CASGPILTGELFF
TGTGCCTCGGGCCCGATCCTCACCGGGGAGCTGTTTTTT
>-|TRBV25-1|13|TRBJ2-1|once
CASSDGQFNEQFF
TGTGCCAGCAGTGATGGGCAGTTCAATGAGCAGTTCTTC
>TRBD2|TRBV5-1|15|TRBJ2-3|-
CASSLAAGGTDTQYF
TGCGCCAGCAGCTTAGCAGCGGGGGGCACAGATACGCAGTATTTT
>-|TRBV7-9|15|TRBJ1-2|-
CASSLLSVHEGGYTF
TGTGCCAGCAGCTTACTTTCGGTGCACGAGGGCGGCTACACCTTC
>TRBD2|TRBV6-1|19|TRBJ2-1|-
CASSGPSGRLYRSYNEQFF
TGTGCCAGCAGTGGCCCTAGCGGGAGGCTGTACCGCTCCTACAATGAGCAGTTCTTC
>TRBD1|TRBV28|17|TRBJ2-5|-
CASSLNSGQGAGETQYF
TGTGCCAGCAGTTTAAATTCCGGGCAGGGGGCGGGAGAGACCCAGTACTTC
>TRBD1|TRBV28|17|TRBJ1-5|-
CASRALGQGAGDQPQHF
TGTGCCAGCAGGGCCCTTGGACAGGGGGCAGGTGATCAGCCCCAGCATTTT
>-|TRBV2|12|TRBJ1-3|-
CASRLEGHTIYF
TGTGCCAGCAGACTTGAAGGCCACACCATATATTTT
>TRBD2|TRBV15|14|TRBJ2-1|-
CATSFSSGSNEQFF
TGTGCCACCAGCTTCAGTAGCGGGAGCAATGAGCAGTTCTTC
>TRBD2|TRBV15|13|TRBJ2-5|-
CATSGGPQETQYF
TGTGCAACAAGCGGGGGGCCCCAAGAGACCCAGTACTTC
>-|TRBV9|13|TRBJ1-1|-
CASKAPPFTEAFF
TGTGCCAGCAAAGCTCCCCCTTTCACTGAAGCTTTCTTT
>TRBD2|TRBV6-1|15|TRBJ2-1|-
CASSAGGLTYNEQFF
TGTGCCAGCAGTGCGGGGGGATTAACCTACAATGAGCAGTTCTTC
>TRBD2|TRBV6-1|14|TRBJ2-3|-
CASAGLAGGDTQYF
TGTGCCAGCGCGGGACTAGCGGGAGGAGATACGCAGTATTTT
>-|TRBV4-1|14|TRBJ2-7|few
CASSQALDRGEQYF
TGCGCCAGCAGCCAAGCCCTGGACCGAGGCGAGCAGTACTTC
>-|TRBV7-3|14|TRBJ2-1|-
CASSPTDSRGGQFF
TGTGCCAGCAGCCCCACGGACAGCCGGGGAGGGCAGTTCTTC
>-|TRBV28|15|TRBJ1-6|once
CATTPQGSPNSPLHF
TGTGCCACCACGCCCCAGGGATCCCCTAATTCACCCCTCCACTTT
>-|TRBV11-2|13|TRBJ2-7|few
CASSLGPNYEQYF
TGTGCCAGCAGCTTAGGTCCGAACTACGAGCAGTACTTC
>TRBD2|TRBV7-2|15|TRBJ2-1|-
CASSLNSGSLGEQFF
TGTGCCAGCAGCTTAAATAGCGGGAGCTTGGGTGAGCAGTTCTTC
>TRBD1|TRBV2|13|TRBJ1-2|-
CASSDRADYGYTF
TGTGCCAGTTCGGACAGGGCAGACTATGGCTACACCTTC
>-|TRBV28|15|TRBJ1-3|few
CASREESISGNTIYF
TGTGCCAGCAGGGAGGAGAGCATCTCTGGAAACACCATATATTTT
>-|TRBV14|14|TRBJ2-7|few
CASSQKAGSYEQYF
TGTGCCAGCAGCCAAAAGGCAGGTTCCTACGAGCAGTACTTC
>-|TRBV7-6|15|TRBJ2-7|-
CASSLDFGYTYEQYF
TGTGCCAGCAGCTTAGATTTCGGGTATACCTACGAGCAGTACTTC